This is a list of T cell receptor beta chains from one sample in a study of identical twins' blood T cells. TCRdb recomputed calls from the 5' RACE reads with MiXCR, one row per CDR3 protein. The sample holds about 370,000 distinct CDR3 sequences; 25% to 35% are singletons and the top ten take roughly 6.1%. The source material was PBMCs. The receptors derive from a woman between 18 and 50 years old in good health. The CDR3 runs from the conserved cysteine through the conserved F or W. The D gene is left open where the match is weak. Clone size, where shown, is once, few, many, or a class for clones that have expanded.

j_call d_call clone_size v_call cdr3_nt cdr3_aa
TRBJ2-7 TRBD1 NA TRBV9 TGTGCCAGCAGCCCCGGGACAGGGGTTTTCTACGAGCAGTACTTC CASSPGTGVFYEQYF
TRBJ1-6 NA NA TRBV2 TGTGCCGGCGTCGGGGAAGTGGCTTCACCCCTCCACTTT CAGVGEVASPLHF
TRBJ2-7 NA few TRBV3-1 TGTGCCAGCAGCCAAGATCTCGAGAGCCCCCCGCCCTACGAGCAGTACTTC CASSQDLESPPPYEQYF
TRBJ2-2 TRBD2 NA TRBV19 TGTGCCAGTAGCCGCGGGAGTACGGGCACCGGGGAGCTGTTTTTT CASSRGSTGTGELFF
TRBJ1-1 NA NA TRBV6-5 TGCACCAGCAGTCGAAACAGGGTTGAAGCTTTCTTT CTSSRNRVEAFF
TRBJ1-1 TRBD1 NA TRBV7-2 TGTGCCAGCAGTTTAGAAGGGACAGGCGCTTTGTCCGCTTTCTTT CASSLEGTGALSAFF
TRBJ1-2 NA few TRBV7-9 TGTGCCAGCAGCCTATCGACAGGAGCTTATGGCTACACCTTC CASSLSTGAYGYTF
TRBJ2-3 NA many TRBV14 TGTGCCAGCAGCCATAACCGACACACAGATACGCAGTATTTT CASSHNRHTDTQYF
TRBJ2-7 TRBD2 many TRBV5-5 TGTGCCAGCAGCTTGGAGACTAGCGGCGACGAGCAGTACTTC CASSLETSGDEQYF
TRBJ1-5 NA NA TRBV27 TGTGCCAGCAGTTTTAGGGCAGACAGGCAGCCCCAGCATTTT CASSFRADRQPQHF
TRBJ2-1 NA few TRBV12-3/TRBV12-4 TGTGCCAGCAGTTTGGGGGGTTGGGAGCAGTTCTTC CASSLGGWEQFF
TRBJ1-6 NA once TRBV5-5 TGTGCCAGCAGCTTGGACGGTTATAATTCACCCCTCCACTTT CASSLDGYNSPLHF
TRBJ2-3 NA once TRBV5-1 TGCGCCAGCAGCTTTAGCGATTCTGGCACAGATACGCAGTATTTT CASSFSDSGTDTQYF
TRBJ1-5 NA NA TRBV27 TGTGCCAGCAGTCCCAACAGGGACAATCAGCCCCAGCATTTT CASSPNRDNQPQHF
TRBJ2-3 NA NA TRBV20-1 TGCGGTGTCACACTAGAGGGGTCTTCCACAGATACGCAGTATTTT CGVTLEGSSTDTQYF
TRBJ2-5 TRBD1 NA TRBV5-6 TGTGCCAGCAGCGATAAAAGCCGGGACAGCCAAGAGACCCAGTACTTC CASSDKSRDSQETQYF
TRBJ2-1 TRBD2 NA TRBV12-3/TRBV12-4 TGTGCCAGCACCGCCGGGACTAGAGTAGGGTTCTTC CASTAGTRVGFF
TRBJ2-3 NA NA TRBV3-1 TGTGCCAGCAGCCAAGTGTACGATACGCAGTATTTT CASSQVYDTQYF
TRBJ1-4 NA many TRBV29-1 TGCAGCGTTGTGAGGAATGAAAAACTGTTTTTT CSVVRNEKLFF
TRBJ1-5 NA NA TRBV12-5 TGTGCTAGTGGTTTCTCTCCTACTCAGCCCCAGCATTTT CASGFSPTQPQHF
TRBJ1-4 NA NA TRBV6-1 TGTGCCAGCAGTGTAGAGCCGCGGGGGGGACTGTTTTTT CASSVEPRGGLFF
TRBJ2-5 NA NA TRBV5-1 TGCGCCAGCAGTCTCAGGGCGGAGCAAGAGACCCAGTACTTC CASSLRAEQETQYF
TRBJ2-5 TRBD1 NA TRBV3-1 TGTGCCAGCAGCCATCTTATCGGGACAGTCCAAGAGACCCAGTACTTC CASSHLIGTVQETQYF
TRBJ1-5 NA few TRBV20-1 TGCAGTGCTATGCCATGGGGAAATCAGCCCCAGCATTTT CSAMPWGNQPQHF
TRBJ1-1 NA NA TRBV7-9 TGTGCCAGCAGCCGAGGGGACCTCACTGAAGCTTTCTTT CASSRGDLTEAFF
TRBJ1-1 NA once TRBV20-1 TGCAGTGCTAGGGAGGGATTCACTGAAGCTTTCTTT CSAREGFTEAFF
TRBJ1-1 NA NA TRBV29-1 TGCAGCGTTTTAGGGGCGAACACTGAAGCTTTCTTT CSVLGANTEAFF
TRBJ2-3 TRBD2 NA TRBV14 TGTGCCAGCAGCCAAGTAGCGGGCCGCCCCCATACGCAGTATTTT CASSQVAGRPHTQYF
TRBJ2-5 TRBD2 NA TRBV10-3 TGTGCCATCGGGGGACTAGCGGGCCACCAAGAGACCCAGTACTTC CAIGGLAGHQETQYF
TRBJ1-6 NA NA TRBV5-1 TGCGCCAGCAGTTTTACGACAGGCGCCAATTCACCCCTCCACTTT CASSFTTGANSPLHF
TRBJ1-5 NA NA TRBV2 TGTGCCAGCAGTGAAAACTCGATATATAGCAATCAGCCCCAGCATTTT CASSENSIYSNQPQHF
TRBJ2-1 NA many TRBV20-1 TGCAGTGCCGGACCTCTTCGAGGGGGTGAGCAGTTCTTC CSAGPLRGGEQFF
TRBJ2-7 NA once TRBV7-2 TGTGCCAGCAGCTTTGCCTCACACGAGCAGTACTTC CASSFASHEQYF
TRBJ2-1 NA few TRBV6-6 TGTGCCAGCAGTTATCGGGACACCCAAGGGAATGAGCAGTTCTTC CASSYRDTQGNEQFF
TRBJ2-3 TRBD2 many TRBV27 TGTGCCAGCAGTTTCTCTCAGACTAGCGCTGGCACAGATACGCAGTATTTT CASSFSQTSAGTDTQYF
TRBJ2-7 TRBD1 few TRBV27 TGTGCCAGCAGTTTCAATCTGGGGACAGGGGTCTACGAGCAGTACTTC CASSFNLGTGVYEQYF
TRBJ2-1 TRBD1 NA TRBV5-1 TGCGCCAGCAGCTTGTCTGTGGACAGGGTCTACAATGAGCAGTTCTTC CASSLSVDRVYNEQFF
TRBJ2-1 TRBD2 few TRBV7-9 TGTGCCAGCACCTGGACTAGCGGCGACAATGAGCAGTTCTTC CASTWTSGDNEQFF
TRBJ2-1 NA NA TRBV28 TGTGCCAGCAGCCGTGTGGGGGGTGGTTACAATGAGCAGTTCTTC CASSRVGGGYNEQFF
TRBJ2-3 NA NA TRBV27 TGTGCCAGCAGTTTAAGACAGCCCCGGGGAGATACGCAGTATTTT CASSLRQPRGDTQYF
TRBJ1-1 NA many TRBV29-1 TGCAGCGGGAGTTGGAGCATATTGAACACTGAAGCTTTCTTT CSGSWSILNTEAFF
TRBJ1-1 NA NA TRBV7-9 TGTGCCAGCCGGGGGGCAGAGGAAGCTTTCTTT CASRGAEEAFF
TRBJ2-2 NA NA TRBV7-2 TGTGCCAGCAGCCTACGATCAGGTTTCACCGGGGAGCTGTTTTTT CASSLRSGFTGELFF
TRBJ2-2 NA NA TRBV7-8 TGTGCCAGCAGCTTAGCGATGGACTCCAAAGGCCGGGAGCTGTTTTTT CASSLAMDSKGRELFF
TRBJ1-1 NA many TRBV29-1 TGCAGCGCTCGGACCGTCGGGAGTGAAGCTTTCTTT CSARTVGSEAFF
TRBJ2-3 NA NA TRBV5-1 TGCGCCAGCAGCTCCTTGGACCCCCGTACAGATACGCAGTATTTT CASSSLDPRTDTQYF
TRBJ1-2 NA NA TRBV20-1 TGCAGTGCTAGAGATCAAGGGTTTAACTATGGCTACACCTTC CSARDQGFNYGYTF
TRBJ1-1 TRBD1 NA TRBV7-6 TGTGCCAGCAGCTTGTGGACAGGCTTTGAATCCACTGAAGCTTTCTTT CASSLWTGFESTEAFF
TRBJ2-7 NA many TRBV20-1 TGCAGTGCTACTGACAGCTCCTACGAGCAGTACTTC CSATDSSYEQYF
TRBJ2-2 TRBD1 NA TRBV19 TGTGCCAGTAGTGCGGACAGGGACACCGGGGAGCTGTTTTTT CASSADRDTGELFF
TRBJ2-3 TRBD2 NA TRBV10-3 TGTGCCATCAGTGAGTCGGGACTAGCGGGAGCCGAACTCACAGATACGCAGTATTTT CAISESGLAGAELTDTQYF
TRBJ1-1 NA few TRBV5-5 TGTGCCAGCAGCCAACCTCTGGCAACCGAAGCTTTCTTT CASSQPLATEAFF
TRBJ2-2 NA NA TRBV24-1 TGTGCCACCAGTGATTCCACGAACACCGGGGAGCTGTTTTTT CATSDSTNTGELFF
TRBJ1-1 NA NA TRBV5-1 TGCGCCAGCATGCGGTACGGGGGTGAGGGCACTGAAGCTTTCTTT CASMRYGGEGTEAFF
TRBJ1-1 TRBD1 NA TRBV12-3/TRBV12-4 TGTGCCAGCAGTTGCATTCGGGGGACAGGGGGCGGGAACACTGAAGCTTTCTTT CASSCIRGTGGGNTEAFF